This TCR beta chain stems from a study of shared clonotypes between healthy human individuals. Study context: The study enrolled two women and three men aged 18 to 49. Broader study findings: The represented genetic and exposure-history diversity was limited by the small number of donors.

Caucasian adults residing in Nashville, Tennessee made up all the donors. The assay was run at deep level. Generated by immunoSEQ multiplex PCR, the TCRdb table keeps only in-frame clones and is missing some. The sample has about 470,000 clones; around 79% are singletons. As regards this clone: Its antigen is currently unknown.

The sample was PBMCs. This sequence originates from a woman aged 40 to 50 in good health. Some clones in this sample may be carry-over from other donors' samples.

CDR3 amino acids: CASSPEGRGETQYF. In DNA form, the CDR3 reads TGCGCCAGCAGCCCGGAAGGACGTGGGGAGACCCAGTACTTC. V gene TRBV5-1 combines with J gene TRBJ2-5; D gene uncertain. Trimming took 4 bases from V and 5 from J, leaving 15 bases between them. The V gene's germline CDR1 is SGHRS and CDR2 YFSETQ. This CDR3 spans 14 amino acids.